This T cell receptor (beta chain) was found in a study of shared clonotypes between healthy human individuals. Study background: Each donor's CD4 naive and CD4 memory cells filled three plates apiece, CD8 naive two, and CD8 memory one.

CD8 cells regarded as naive lacked CD45RO, were positively chosen for CCR7, and omitted terminally differentiated effector memory CD45RA+ cells. Trimming took 2 bases from V and 0 from J; bases not matched to a gene: 2. This CDR3 spans 15 amino acids. The V gene's germline CDR1 is SGHVS and CDR2 FQNEAQ. Using immunoSEQ multiplex PCR, the repertoire was profiled, and TCRdb retains in-frame clones only, with some absent. Of about 2.2 million clones in the sample, just over 90% were seen once. This TCR was recovered from a man aged 18 to 30 in good health. Some clones in this sample may be carry-over from other donors' samples. Sequencing was performed on naive CD8+ T cells from PBMCs. The V and J genes are TRBV7-8 and TRBJ2-3; 7 bases are a match to TRBD2. The CDR3 is CASSLWEGSTDTQYF. CDR3 DNA sequence: TGTGCCAGCAGCTTATGGGAGGGAAGCACAGATACGCAGTATTTT.